These 8 T cell receptor beta chains share one sample of origin, sequenced in a study of CD8+ T cells in alopecia areata. Once RNA had been extracted, it was reverse transcribed into cDNA to act as the sequencing template. Sequencing was performed with immunoSEQ multiplex PCR; in TCRdb, only in-frame clones are kept and a portion is missing. The sample includes about 160,000 clones, around 71% of them seen just once. The treatment here: oral pan-JAK inhibitor, 5-10 mg twice daily. The sample here was CD4+ T cells sorted from blood, taken at week 4, from a patient treated with tofacitinib. All receptors derive from a human donor with alopecia areata.

The CDR3 spells CATSREVETQYF. CDR3 in DNA: TGTGCCACCAGCAGGGAGGTAGAGACCCAGTACTTC. The chain is built from TRBV15 and TRBJ2-5, with D perhaps TRBD2 (5 bases). V shed 3 bases and J shed 4 bases, with 6 bases lying between them. The CDR3 has 12 amino acids. Germline-derived CDR1 and CDR2 are LNHNV and YYDKDF (reference sequence).

This sequence joins TRBV6-1 and TRBJ2-1; TRBD2 matches 7 bases. V trimming: 3 bases; J trimming: 7 bases; junction bases outside the gene matches: 9. The CDR3 is 15 residues long. Per germline, CDR1 MNHNS and CDR2 SASEGT. CDR3 amino acids: CASSDAAGSWNEQFF. Written as DNA, the CDR3 is TGTGCCAGCAGTGATGCAGCGGGGTCGTGGAATGAGCAGTTCTTC.

The chain is built from TRBV27 and TRBJ2-1; TRBD2 agrees at 12 bases. The CDR3 is made up of 17 amino acids. J was trimmed by 5 bases and V by 3 bases; bases with no gene match: 8. In germline, CDR1 is MNHEY, CDR2 SMNVEV (reference sequence). CDR3 sequence: CASSFGLAGLKDNEQFF. The CDR3 nucleotides read TGTGCCAGCAGTTTTGGACTAGCGGGGCTAAAGGACAATGAGCAGTTCTTC.

Here the CDR3 DNA reads TGTGCCAGCAGTTACTCGTCTTCAGATTCACCCCTCCACTTT. Residues: CASSYSSSDSPLHF. This sequence joins TRBV7-9 and TRBJ1-6; D is unresolved. The V gene lost 6 bases and the J gene lost 8 bases, with 14 bases spanning the gap. This CDR3 region has 14 residues. Germline V CDR1 and CDR2: SEHNR, FQNEAQ (reference sequence).

The V gene is TRBV2, the J gene TRBJ1-2, with 11 positions matching TRBD1. The germline gives CDR1 SNHLY, CDR2 FYNNEI. J gave up 8 bases and V 5 bases, and 10 bases lay outside the gene matches. This CDR3 has 15 residues. The CDR3 region has the DNA TGTGCCAGCAGTCGGGACAGGGGGGCCTCCGGGGGCTACACCTTC. Its protein product is CASSRDRGASGGYTF. The full variable domain, completed using reference TRBV2 and TRBJ1-2, is EPEVTQTPSHQVTQMGQEVILRCVPISNHLYFYWYRQILGQKVEFLVSFYNNEISEKSEIFDDQFSVERPDGSNFTLKIRSTKLEDSAMYFCASSRDRGASGGYTFGSGTRLTVV.

In this sample, this clone turned up once. The chain joins TRBV13 to TRBJ1-5; TRBD1 matches 8 bases. Trimming removed 5 bases from V and 11 bases from J; junction bases left unmatched: 5. The CDR3 runs to 12 residues. The germline gives CDR1 PRHDT, CDR2 FYEKMQ (reference sequence). In DNA, the CDR3 is TGTGCCAGCAGCGCAGGGGGCAAGACCCAGCATTTT. Its protein product is CASSAGGKTQHF.

The rearrangement links TRBV23-1 to TRBJ1-5, with D possibly TRBD1 on 6 matching bases. TRBV23-1 is assigned to the ORF class and has an uncertain function. Trimming removed 4 bases from V and 6 bases from J, with 13 bases in between. The CDR3 extends over 14 amino acids. As DNA, the CDR3 is TGCGCCAGCAGTCGAGGGGGAAGGGCTCAGCCCCAGCATTTT. Protein product: CASSRGGRAQPQHF.

This clone came up a few times. This rearrangement joins TRBV30 to TRBJ2-5; D possibly corresponds to TRBD2 (6 bases). The germline V gene encodes CDR1 GTSNPN and CDR2 SVGIG (reference sequence). This CDR3 spans 14 amino acids. V lost 5 bases, J lost 5 bases, and 18 bases lay in between. This CDR3 reads CAWESGSRGETQYF. The CDR3 bases are TGTGCCTGGGAAAGCGGGTCCCGAGGGGAGACCCAGTACTTC.